This entry is about one T cell receptor beta chain. Which antigen it targets is not known. No much larger clone is present one base from it, and per-base qualities are unavailable. This record comes from a study of control samples from healthy donors and cancer patients (dated by TCRdb to 2018 to 2021). Libraries were constructed by the immunoSEQ multiplex PCR assay. TCRdb limited this immuneACCESS table to in-frame rearrangements with V and J called. A share of clones is missing; checked studies link under half to unresolved V genes, and the rest is unexplained. The sample table records 160,000 or so clones; roughly 92% of these occur just once. Of the sample, around 2.5% is held by the ten largest clones. The junction carries 4 bases between V and J, which are trimmed by 4 bases and 3 bases respectively. The germline V gene specifies SGHTA as CDR1 and FQGNSA as CDR2. Inclusive of the bounding cysteine and phenylalanine, the CDR3 is 12 residues long. The only DNA kept is the CDR3, 36 bases in frame from the first base.

The chain joins TRBV7-2 to TRBJ1-5, with the D gene uncertain. The TCR sequence derives from a man aged 50 or older in good health. Specimen: blood. DNA sequence: TGTGCCAGCAGCTCGGACAATCAGCCCCAGCATTTT. It translates as CASSSDNQPQHF. Reference TRBV7-2 and TRBJ1-5 proteins supply the regions before and after the CDR3; the full variable domain is: GAGVSQSPSNKVTEKGKDVELRCDPISGHTALYWYRQSLGQGLEFLIYFQGNSAPDKSGLPSDRFSAERTGGSVSTLTIQRTQQEDSAVYLCASSSDNQPQHFGDGTRLSIL.